This TCR beta chain was captured in a study of shared clonotypes between healthy human individuals. This clone was seen a single time. A much larger clone lies one base from this, so it may be a read error. Naive CD8 cells comprised CD45RO-negative, CCR7-positively selected cells, excluding terminally differentiated effector memory CD45RA+ cells. The donors, all of them Caucasian adults, lived in Nashville, Tennessee. It was at deep level that the assay was run. TCRdb's copy holds only in-frame clones and misses some; the assay was immunoSEQ multiplex PCR. The repertoire holds some 2 million clones, with just under 95% as singletons. This receptor was obtained from a young man in good health. Sequencing was done on a sample of naive CD8+ T cells sorted from blood.

The DNA for the CDR3 is TGTGCCAGCAGCTTAGCAGAGATGAACACTGAAGCTTTCTTT. It translates to CASSLAEMNTEAFF. The chain carries TRBV11-2 and TRBJ1-1; D is ambiguous. V was trimmed by 1 base and J by 0 bases, leaving 6 bases between them. Germline-derived CDR1 and CDR2 are SGHAT and FQNNGV. The CDR3 is 14 amino acids.